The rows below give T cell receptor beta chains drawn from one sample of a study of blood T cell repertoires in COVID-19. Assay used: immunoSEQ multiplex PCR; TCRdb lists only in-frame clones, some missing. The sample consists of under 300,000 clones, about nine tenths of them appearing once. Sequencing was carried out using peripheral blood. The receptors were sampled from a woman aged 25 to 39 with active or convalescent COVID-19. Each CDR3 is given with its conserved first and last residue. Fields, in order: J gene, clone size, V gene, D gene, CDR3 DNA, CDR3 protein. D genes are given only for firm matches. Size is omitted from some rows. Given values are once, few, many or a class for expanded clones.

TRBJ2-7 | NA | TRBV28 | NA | TGTGCCAGCAGTTTCGGGGAGGTATACGAGCAGTACTTC | CASSFGEVYEQYF
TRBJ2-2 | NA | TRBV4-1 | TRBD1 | TGCGCCAGCAGCCATGATAGGGACAGGGCGAACACCGGGGAGCTGTTTTTT | CASSHDRDRANTGELFF
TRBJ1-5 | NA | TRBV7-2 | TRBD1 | TGTGCCAGCAGCCGACAGGGCTTTCAGCCCCAGCATTTT | CASSRQGFQPQHF
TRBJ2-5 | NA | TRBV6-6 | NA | TGTGCCAGCAGCCTTCAGGGGTCCGATTGGGGCCAGTACTTC | CASSLQGSDWGQYF
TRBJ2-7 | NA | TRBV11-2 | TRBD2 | TGTGCCAGCAGCTTAGGCGGCAGCGCTAGCGGGGTGTACGAGCAGTACTTC | CASSLGGSASGVYEQYF
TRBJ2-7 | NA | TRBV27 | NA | TGTGCCAGCAGTTTAAGATTTCCAGGGTACGAGCAGTACTTC | CASSLRFPGYEQYF
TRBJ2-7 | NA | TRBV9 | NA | TGTGCCAGCAGCGTGGGGCCAGGGGACACCTACGAGCAGTACTTC | CASSVGPGDTYEQYF
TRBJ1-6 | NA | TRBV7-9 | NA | TGTGCCAGCAGCTTAGCGCAAACAGGGTACTATAATTCACCCCTCCACTTT | CASSLAQTGYYNSPLHF
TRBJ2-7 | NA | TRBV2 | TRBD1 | TGTGCCGTGGTAGGCCGGGACAGGCTGTCCTACGAGCAGTACTTC | CAVVGRDRLSYEQYF
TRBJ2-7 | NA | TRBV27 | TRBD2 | TGTGCCAGCAGCCCTAGCGGGGGGGCCCGGTACGAGCAGTACTTC | CASSPSGGARYEQYF
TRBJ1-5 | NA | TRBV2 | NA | TGTGCCAGCAGTGATCGGGGATCGGCCCAGCATTTT | CASSDRGSAQHF
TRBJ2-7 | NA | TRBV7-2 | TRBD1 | TGTGCCAGCAGCCGGACCCCGGGACAGGGGTTCTACGAGCAGTACTTC | CASSRTPGQGFYEQYF
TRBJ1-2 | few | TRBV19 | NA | TGTGCCAGTAGTAGAGGTGGGGGCTACACCTTC | CASSRGGGYTF
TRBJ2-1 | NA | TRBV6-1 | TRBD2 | TGTGCCAGCAGTGAAGCGGGGGGGGCCTACAATGAGCAGTTCTTC | CASSEAGGAYNEQFF
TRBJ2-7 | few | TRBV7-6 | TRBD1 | TGTGCCAGCAGCCCCCGGGGGGGGACAGGGGACCACGAGCAGTACTTC | CASSPRGGTGDHEQYF
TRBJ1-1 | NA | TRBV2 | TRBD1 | TGTGCCAGCAGCAGGGGGCGCAAGGACACTGAAGCTTTCTTT | CASSRGRKDTEAFF
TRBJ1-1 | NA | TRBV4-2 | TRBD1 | TGTGCCAGCAGCGTTGGACAGGGGAGCACTGAAGCTTTCTTT | CASSVGQGSTEAFF
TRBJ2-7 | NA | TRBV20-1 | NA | TGCAGTGCTAGTGGGCTCTCCTACGAGCAGTACTTC | CSASGLSYEQYF
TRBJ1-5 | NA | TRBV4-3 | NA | TGCGCCAGCAGCCAAGATCGGGTTGGCCGGGAAGTTCAGCCCCAGCATTTT | CASSQDRVGREVQPQHF
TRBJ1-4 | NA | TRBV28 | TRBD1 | TGTGCCAGCAGTTCCTACCTGCGGGACAGGGGGCACAATGGACTGTTTTTT | CASSSYLRDRGHNGLFF
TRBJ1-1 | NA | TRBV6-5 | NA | TGTGCCAGCAGTTCCCGTAGGGGGAACACTGAAGCTTTCTTT | CASSSRRGNTEAFF
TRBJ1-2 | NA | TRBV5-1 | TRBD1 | TGCGCCAGCAGCTTGTGGACAGGGACTGAGGATGGCTACACCTTC | CASSLWTGTEDGYTF
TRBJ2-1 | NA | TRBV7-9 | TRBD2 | TGTGCCAGCAGCTTAGGAGCTGGGCGGGGGGGCGATGAGCAGTTCTTC | CASSLGAGRGGDEQFF